The T cell receptor (beta chain) described here comes from a study of cytomegalovirus exposure and HLA in healthy donors. Use of 60 Vbeta and 13 Jbeta primers characterized the PCR. How the authors handled the data: It was a later analysis that counted approximately 81 million unique TCR beta chains, of which approximately 11 million were shared. Assay used: immunoSEQ multiplex PCR; TCRdb lists only in-frame clones, some missing. That table is the source of V, J and clone size, and D and trimming were worked out from the DNA. The sample yields 150,000 to 200,000 clones, around 76% seen once. This sequence was found in a man aged 40-49 years in good health and CMV-seropositive. Material for sequencing was PBMCs.

The CDR3 coding sequence is TGTGCCAGCAGCTTAGTCGGGGGAGTAGCGGGGGTAGAAGAGACCCAGTACTTC. Amino acids: CASSLVGGVAGVEETQYF. This chain joins TRBV11-2 and TRBJ2-5; 9 positions agree with TRBD2. Per germline, CDR1 SGHAT and CDR2 FQNNGV. Trimming cost V 1 base and J 3 bases; bases outside gene matches: 12. The CDR3 contains 18 residues.